Listed below are T cell receptor beta chains from one sample, sequenced in a study of long-term antiretroviral therapy in people with HIV. Measured with immunoSEQ multiplex PCR; TCRdb has only the in-frame clones, and not every one. The sample records 25,000 to 35,000 clones, around 84% being singletons. The specimen was unsorted PBMCs, collected 0.4 years after starting antiretroviral therapy. These receptor sequences come from a man younger than 35 with HIV. Both conserved end residues are part of each CDR3. D genes are given only for firm matches.

v_call	j_call	d_call	cdr3_aa	cdr3_nt
TRBV4-1	TRBJ2-7	.	CASSPTGAAYEQYF	TGCGCCAGCAGCCCCACCGGGGCCGCCTACGAGCAGTACTTC
TRBV6-6	TRBJ2-7	.	CASRTVSYEQYF	TGTGCCAGCAGGACAGTTTCCTACGAGCAGTACTTC
TRBV27	TRBJ2-1	.	CASSPRQGSYNEQFF	TGTGCCAGCAGTCCACGCCAGGGATCCTACAATGAGCAGTTCTTC
TRBV19	TRBJ1-5	TRBD1	CASSMGLTGNQPQHF	TGTGCCAGTAGTATGGGGCTGACAGGGAATCAGCCCCAGCATTTT
TRBV25-1	TRBJ1-5	.	CASSDGPSNQPQHF	TGTGCCAGCAGTGACGGCCCCAGCAATCAGCCCCAGCATTTT
TRBV29-1	TRBJ2-5	.	CSVELKETQYF	TGCAGCGTTGAACTAAAAGAGACCCAGTACTTC
TRBV27	TRBJ1-1	.	CASSLFSGTEAFF	TGTGCCAGCAGTTTATTCAGTGGCACTGAAGCTTTCTTT
TRBV5-6	TRBJ1-6	.	CASFDGVESYNSPLHF	TGTGCCAGCTTCGATGGTGTGGAGTCCTATAATTCACCCCTCCACTTT
TRBV27	TRBJ2-1	.	CASRLYEEGWSYNEQFF	TGTGCCAGCAGGCTATATGAGGAGGGGTGGTCCTACAATGAGCAGTTCTTC
TRBV7-8	TRBJ2-2	TRBD1	CASSPWAGGANTGELFF	TGTGCCAGCAGCCCCTGGGCAGGGGGCGCGAACACCGGGGAGCTGTTTTTT
TRBV19	TRBJ2-3	TRBD2	CASRTSAPDTQYF	TGTGCCAGTAGAACTAGCGCGCCAGATACGCAGTATTTT